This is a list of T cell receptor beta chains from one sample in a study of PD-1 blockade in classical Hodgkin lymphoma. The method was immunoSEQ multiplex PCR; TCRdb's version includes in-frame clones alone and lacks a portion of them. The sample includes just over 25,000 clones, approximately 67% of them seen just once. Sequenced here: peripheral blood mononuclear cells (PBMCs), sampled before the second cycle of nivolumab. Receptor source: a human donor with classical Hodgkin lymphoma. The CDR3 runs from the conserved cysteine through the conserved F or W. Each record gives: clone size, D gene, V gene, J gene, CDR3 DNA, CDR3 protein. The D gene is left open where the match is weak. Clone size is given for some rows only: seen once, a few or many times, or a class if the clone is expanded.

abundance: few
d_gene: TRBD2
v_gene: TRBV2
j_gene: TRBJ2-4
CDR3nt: TGTGCCAGCAGTGTTCTAGCGGGGGACTTAAACATTCAGTACTTC
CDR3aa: CASSVLAGDLNIQYF

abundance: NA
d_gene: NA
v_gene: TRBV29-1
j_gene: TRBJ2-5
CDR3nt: TGCAGCGTTAGTGACGGGGCGGAGACCCAGTACTTC
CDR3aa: CSVSDGAETQYF

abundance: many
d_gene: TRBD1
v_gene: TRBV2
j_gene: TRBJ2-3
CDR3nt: TGTGCCAGCAGCCAGGGGCAGGGGGCTCCCACAGATACGCAGTATTTT
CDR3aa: CASSQGQGAPTDTQYF

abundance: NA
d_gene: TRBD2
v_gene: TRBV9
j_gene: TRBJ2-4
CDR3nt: TGTGCCAGCAATCTAGCGGGAGGCCCCGAAAACATTCAGTACTTC
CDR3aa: CASNLAGGPENIQYF

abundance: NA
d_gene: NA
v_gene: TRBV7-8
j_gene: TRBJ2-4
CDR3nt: TGTGCCAGCAGCTTAGCGGGGGTGACCATCTTAGCCAAAAACATTCAGTACTTC
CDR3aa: CASSLAGVTILAKNIQYF

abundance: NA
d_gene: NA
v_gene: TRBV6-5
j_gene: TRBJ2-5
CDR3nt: TGTGCCAGCAGCCTCGGTGAAAGAAAGACCCAGTACTTC
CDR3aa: CASSLGERKTQYF

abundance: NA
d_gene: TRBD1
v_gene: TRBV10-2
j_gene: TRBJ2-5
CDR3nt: TGCGCCAGCAGTGAGGACAGGGGGTACCAAGAGACCCAGTACTTC
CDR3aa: CASSEDRGYQETQYF

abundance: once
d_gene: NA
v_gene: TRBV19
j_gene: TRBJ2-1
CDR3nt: TGTGCCAGTATCCTAAGGGCTCTCTCCTACAATGAGCAGTTCTTC
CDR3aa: CASILRALSYNEQFF

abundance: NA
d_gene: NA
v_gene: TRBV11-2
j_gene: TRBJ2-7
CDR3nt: TGTGCCAGCAGCCGAGGGGGGACAGCATCGTACGAGCAGTACTTC
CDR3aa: CASSRGGTASYEQYF

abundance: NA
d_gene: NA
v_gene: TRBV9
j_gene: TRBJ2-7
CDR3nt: TGTGCCAGCAGCGTAGGAGGCTTCTCCTACGAGCAGTACTTC
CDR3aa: CASSVGGFSYEQYF

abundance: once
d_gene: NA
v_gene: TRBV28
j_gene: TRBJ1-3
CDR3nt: TGTGCCAGCAGTTTAAGGGTGTTCAGTAGAAACACCATATATTTT
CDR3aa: CASSLRVFSRNTIYF

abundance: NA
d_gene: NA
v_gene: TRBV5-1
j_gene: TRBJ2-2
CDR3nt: TGCGCCAGCAAGGAGGTAACGAACACCGGGGAGCTGTTTTTT
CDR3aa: CASKEVTNTGELFF

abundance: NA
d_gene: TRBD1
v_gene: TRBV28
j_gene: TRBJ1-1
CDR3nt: TGTGCCAGCAGTTCGACAGGGTCGGTAACTGAAGCTTTCTTT
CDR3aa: CASSSTGSVTEAFF

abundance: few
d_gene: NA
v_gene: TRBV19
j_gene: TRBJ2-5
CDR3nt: TGTGCCAGTAGTATAGAGATGATGGAGACCCAGTACTTC
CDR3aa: CASSIEMMETQYF

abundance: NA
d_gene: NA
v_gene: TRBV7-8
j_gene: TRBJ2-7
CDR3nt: TGTGCCAGCATCCCGGCTGGAAGGGGCCAGCAGTACTTC
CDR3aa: CASIPAGRGQQYF

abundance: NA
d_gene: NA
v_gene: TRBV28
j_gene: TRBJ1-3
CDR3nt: TGTGCCAGCAGTTACTCTGGAAACACCATATATTTT
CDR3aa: CASSYSGNTIYF

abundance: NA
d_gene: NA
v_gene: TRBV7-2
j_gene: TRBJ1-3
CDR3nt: TGTGCCAGCAGCTTAGAGGGACGTGCCGGAAACACCATATATTTT
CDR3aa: CASSLEGRAGNTIYF

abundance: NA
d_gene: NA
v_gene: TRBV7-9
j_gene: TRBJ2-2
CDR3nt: TGTGCCAGCAAGGGGGACCTAGAGGTCGGGGAGCTGTTTTTT
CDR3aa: CASKGDLEVGELFF

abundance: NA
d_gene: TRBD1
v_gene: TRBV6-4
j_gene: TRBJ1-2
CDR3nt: TGTGCCAGCAAAGCCGCGACAGGGTCAGGCTATGGCTACACCTTC
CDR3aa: CASKAATGSGYGYTF

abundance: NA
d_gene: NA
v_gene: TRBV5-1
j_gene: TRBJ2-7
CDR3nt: TGCGCCAGCAGCTTGACCACAGGGAACTACGAGCAGTACTTC
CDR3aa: CASSLTTGNYEQYF

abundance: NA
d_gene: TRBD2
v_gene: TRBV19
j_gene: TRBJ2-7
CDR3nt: TGTGCCAGTAGTTCAGGACTAGCGGGAGGCTACTACGAGCAGTACTTC
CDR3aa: CASSSGLAGGYYEQYF

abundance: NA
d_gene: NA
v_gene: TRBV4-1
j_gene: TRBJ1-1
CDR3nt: TGCGCCAGCAGTGAAAATTCCAAGGTTATGAACACTGAAGCTTTCTTT
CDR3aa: CASSENSKVMNTEAFF

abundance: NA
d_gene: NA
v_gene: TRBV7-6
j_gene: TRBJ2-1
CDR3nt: TGTGCCAGCAGCCGGGGGCCGAACAATGAGCAGTTCTTC
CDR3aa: CASSRGPNNEQFF

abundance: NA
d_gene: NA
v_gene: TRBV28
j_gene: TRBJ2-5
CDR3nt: TGTGCCAGCACCCCCCAGCCGGCGGAGACCCAGTACTTC
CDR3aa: CASTPQPAETQYF

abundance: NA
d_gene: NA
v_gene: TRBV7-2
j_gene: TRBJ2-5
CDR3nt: TGTGCCAGCAGCTTCGATCGGGGGCACCAAGAGACCCAGTACTTC
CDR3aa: CASSFDRGHQETQYF

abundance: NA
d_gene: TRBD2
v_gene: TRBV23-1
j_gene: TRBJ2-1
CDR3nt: TGCGCCAGCAATTTCCCTAGCGGGAGGGCCTTGTTCTTC
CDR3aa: CASNFPSGRALFF

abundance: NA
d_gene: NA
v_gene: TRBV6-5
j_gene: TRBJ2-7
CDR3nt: TGTGCCAGCAGTTCGCGTAGCTCCTACGAGCAGTACTTC
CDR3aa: CASSSRSSYEQYF

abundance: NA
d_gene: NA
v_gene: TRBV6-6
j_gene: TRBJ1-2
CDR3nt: TGTGCCAGCAGTTATGTTGGACAGCTCGCCTACACCTTC
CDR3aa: CASSYVGQLAYTF

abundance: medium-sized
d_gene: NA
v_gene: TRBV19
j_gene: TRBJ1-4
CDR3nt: TGTGCCACAGGGGCGGGGTCTGCAACTAATGAAAAACTGTTTTTT
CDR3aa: CATGAGSATNEKLFF